Here is one T cell receptor beta chain with its context. Trimming left V 4 bases short and J 7 bases short, with 9 bases between. Germline loops: CDR1 KGHDR, CDR2 SFDVKD. The CDR3 has 12 amino acids. Libraries were prepared by immunoSEQ multiplex PCR; TCRdb keeps only in-frame clonotypes and omits some of them. This sample has 200,000 to 300,000 clones, with about four fifths found just once. These data come from a study of blood T cell repertoires in COVID-19. Study as a whole: The analysed material was cDNA or gDNA that came from T cells, B-cell-depleted T cells, or PBMCs.

The clonotype was recovered from a woman over 75 with COVID-19, enrolled during active disease. Source material: peripheral blood. The rearrangement links TRBV24-1 to TRBJ1-1; no reliable D call. The CDR3 reads CATSDRGVEAFF. In DNA form, the CDR3 reads TGTGCCACCAGTGACCGGGGAGTTGAAGCTTTCTTT.